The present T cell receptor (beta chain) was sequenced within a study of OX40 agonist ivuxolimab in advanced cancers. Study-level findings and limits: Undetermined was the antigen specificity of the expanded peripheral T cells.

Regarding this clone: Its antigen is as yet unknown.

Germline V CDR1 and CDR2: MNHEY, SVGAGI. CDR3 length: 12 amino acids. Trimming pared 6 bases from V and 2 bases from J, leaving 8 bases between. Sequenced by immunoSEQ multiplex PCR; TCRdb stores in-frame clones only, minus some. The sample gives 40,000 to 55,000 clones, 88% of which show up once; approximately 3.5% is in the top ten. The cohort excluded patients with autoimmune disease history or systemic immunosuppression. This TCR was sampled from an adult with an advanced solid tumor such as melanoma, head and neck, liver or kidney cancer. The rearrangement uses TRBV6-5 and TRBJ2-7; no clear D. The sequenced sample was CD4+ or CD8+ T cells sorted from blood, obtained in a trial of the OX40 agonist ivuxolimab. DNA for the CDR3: TGTGCCAGCAGAACCGACCCCTACGAGCAGTACTTC. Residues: CASRTDPYEQYF.